Listed below are T cell receptor beta chains from one sample, sequenced in a study of shared clonotypes between healthy human individuals. Measured with immunoSEQ multiplex PCR; TCRdb has only the in-frame clones, and not every one. The data contain 700,000 or so clones, about 78% of them seen just once; the ten biggest clones take up approximately 1.8%. The material sequenced was memory CD4+ T cells sorted from blood. Receptor source: a woman between 25 and 40 years old in good health. CDR3s include the opening cysteine and the closing phenylalanine or tryptophan. A D gene is named only where the DNA matches it firmly. Size tells how often a clone was seen (once, few, many) or the class of an expanded clone, and some rows leave it out.

NA	TRBV28	NA	TRBJ1-1	CASGVNRFEAFF	TGTGCCAGCGGCGTGAATCGGTTTGAAGCTTTCTTT
NA	TRBV27	NA	TRBJ2-1	CASSSTAGVDEQFF	TGTGCCAGCAGTTCGACCGCAGGTGTGGATGAGCAGTTCTTC
NA	TRBV7-2	NA	TRBJ2-7	CASSQPWSYEQYF	TGTGCCAGCAGCCAACCGTGGTCCTACGAGCAGTACTTC
TRBD2	TRBV7-2	NA	TRBJ2-1	CASSLAGSGSYRSSYNEQFF	TGTGCCAGCAGCTTAGCGGGTAGCGGGAGTTACCGGAGCTCCTACAATGAGCAGTTCTTC
NA	TRBV28	NA	TRBJ2-6	CASSPNLGSTSGANVLTF	TGTGCCAGCAGTCCTAACCTTGGGTCCACCTCTGGGGCCAACGTCCTGACTTTC
TRBD2	TRBV13	NA	TRBJ2-3	CASSLTSGSLGDTQYF	TGTGCCAGCAGCTTAACTAGCGGGAGCCTAGGGGATACGCAGTATTTT
NA	TRBV5-1	once	TRBJ1-4	CASSPGRVGEKLFF	TGCGCCAGCAGCCCCGGTAGGGTAGGCGAAAAACTGTTTTTT
NA	TRBV27	NA	TRBJ2-1	CASSTNSGSSYNEQFF	TGTGCCAGCAGTACAAACAGCGGGTCCTCCTACAATGAGCAGTTCTTC
TRBD2	TRBV18	NA	TRBJ2-7	CASSSGGNEQYF	TGTGCCAGCTCATCGGGGGGAAACGAGCAGTACTTC
NA	TRBV18	NA	TRBJ2-1	CASSPFAQRRGSYNEQFF	TGTGCCAGCTCACCATTCGCCCAGAGGCGCGGGTCCTACAATGAGCAGTTCTTC
NA	TRBV28	NA	TRBJ1-5	CASRPQTGVGNQPQHF	TGTGCCAGCAGACCCCAAACCGGGGTAGGCAATCAGCCCCAGCATTTT
TRBD1	TRBV27	NA	TRBJ2-7	CASGTGLYEQYF	TGTGCCAGCGGGACAGGGCTCTACGAGCAGTACTTC
TRBD2	TRBV5-1	NA	TRBJ2-5	CASSLVLAGVGETQYF	TGCGCCAGCAGCTTGGTACTAGCGGGAGTGGGGGAGACCCAGTACTTC
NA	TRBV5-1	NA	TRBJ2-6	CASSLTAGGAGGANVLTF	TGCGCCAGCAGCTTGACAGCCGGAGGGGCTGGTGGGGCCAACGTCCTGACTTTC
TRBD1	TRBV11-2	NA	TRBJ1-4	CASSETGINEKLFF	TGTGCCAGCAGCGAGACAGGGATTAATGAAAAACTGTTTTTT
NA	TRBV7-9	NA	TRBJ1-1	CASTSWGDHTEAFF	TGTGCCAGCACCTCCTGGGGGGACCACACTGAAGCTTTCTTT
TRBD2	TRBV27	few	TRBJ2-5	CASSLETPLAGGETQYF	TGTGCCAGCAGTTTAGAAACTCCGCTAGCGGGAGGAGAGACCCAGTACTTC
TRBD1	TRBV28	NA	TRBJ1-1	CASSHRGGTEAFF	TGTGCCAGCAGTCACAGGGGGGGCACTGAAGCTTTCTTT
TRBD1	TRBV13	NA	TRBJ1-1	CASSLETGVNTEAFF	TGTGCCAGCAGCTTAGAAACAGGGGTAAACACTGAAGCTTTCTTT
NA	TRBV21-1	NA	TRBJ1-3	CASSSQGRDTIYF	TGTGCCAGCAGCAGTCAGGGCCGAGACACCATATATTTT
NA	TRBV18	NA	TRBJ2-3	CASSPYSVRTDTQYF	TGTGCCAGCTCACCGTATAGCGTGCGCACAGATACGCAGTATTTT
TRBD1	TRBV7-9	NA	TRBJ1-2	CASSSLGQPYGGYTF	TGTGCCAGCAGCTCCCTGGGACAGCCGTACGGTGGCTACACCTTC
NA	TRBV7-9	NA	TRBJ2-7	CASSLARHLHYEQYF	TGTGCCAGCAGCTTAGCTCGTCATTTACATTACGAGCAGTACTTC
NA	TRBV6-1	NA	TRBJ1-5	CASLLTGLNQPQHF	TGTGCCAGCCTTCTAACAGGCCTAAATCAGCCCCAGCATTTT
NA	TRBV7-8	few	TRBJ2-7	CASSQTLGSHEQYF	TGTGCCAGCAGCCAAACCCTGGGGTCCCACGAGCAGTACTTC
NA	TRBV11-2	NA	TRBJ2-7	CASSLGQAGAYEQYF	TGTGCCAGCAGCTTAGGACAGGCGGGAGCCTACGAGCAGTACTTC